The clone carrying this T cell receptor (beta chain) was found a few times. Deletions cut 5 bases from V and 0 bases from J, with 13 bases between. This CDR3 is 15 amino acids long. Germline V gene lookup returns CDR1 SGHVS and CDR2 FQNEAQ. The data derive from a study of blood T cell repertoires in COVID-19. Study details: Some COVID-19 samples were acute and others convalescent; all came from the United States, Italy and Spain. From T cells, B-cell-depleted T cells, or PBMCs came the material, which was cDNA or gDNA.

Profiling relied on immunoSEQ multiplex PCR, and the TCRdb table lists in-frame clones only, not all of them. The data hold some 120,000 clones, with roughly 87% observed a single time. Sequenced: peripheral blood. This rearrangement joins TRBV7-8 to TRBJ1-2, with TRBD1 as a possible D gene (6 bases). The sequence came from an elderly woman with acute or convalescent COVID-19. CDR3 loop: CASSPGQNPNYGYTF. The CDR3 nucleotides are TGTGCCAGCAGCCCCGGACAGAATCCTAACTATGGCTACACCTTC.